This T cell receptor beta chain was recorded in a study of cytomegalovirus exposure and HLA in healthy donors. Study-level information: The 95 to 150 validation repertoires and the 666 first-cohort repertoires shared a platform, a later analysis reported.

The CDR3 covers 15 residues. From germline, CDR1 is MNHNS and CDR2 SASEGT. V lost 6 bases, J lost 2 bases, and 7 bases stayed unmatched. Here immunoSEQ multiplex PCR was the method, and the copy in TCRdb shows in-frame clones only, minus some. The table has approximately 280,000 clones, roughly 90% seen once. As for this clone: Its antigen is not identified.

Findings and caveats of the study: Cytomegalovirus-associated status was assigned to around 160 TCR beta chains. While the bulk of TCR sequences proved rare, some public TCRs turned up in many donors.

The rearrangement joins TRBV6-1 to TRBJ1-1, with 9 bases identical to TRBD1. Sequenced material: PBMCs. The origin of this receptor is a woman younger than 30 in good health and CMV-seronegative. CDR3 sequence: CASSRTGEFNTEAFF. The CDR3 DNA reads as TGTGCCAGCAGCAGGACAGGGGAATTCAACACTGAAGCTTTCTTT.